Presented here are 8 T cell receptor beta chains from one specimen sequenced in a study of shared clonotypes between healthy human individuals. The data were produced by immunoSEQ multiplex PCR, yet TCRdb's version contains in-frame clones alone and is incomplete. The sample consists of nearly 1,000,000 clones, over 75% of them appearing once. Sequencing input: memory CD4+ T cells sorted from blood. As for subset: CD45RA-negative fraction. The origin of the receptors is a young man in good health.

As to this clone: One end of the junction varies from germline; a read error may be responsible. V gene TRBV5-5 combines with J gene TRBJ2-3, with unresolved D. Germline V gene sequence: CDR1 SGHKS, CDR2 YYEKEE (reference sequence). The CDR3 runs to 15 residues. CDR3 in DNA: TGTGCCAGCAGCGGAACGTTTCAGCACACAGATATGCAGTATTTT. This encodes CASSGTFQHTDMQYF. Supplemented by reference TRBV5-5 and TRBJ2-3, the full variable domain reads DAGVTQSPTHLIKTRGQQVTLRCSPISGHKSVSWYQQVLGQGPQFIFQYYEKEERGRGNFPDRFSARQFPNYSSELNVNALLLGDSALYLCASSGTFQHTDMQYFGPGTRLTVL.

Concerning this clone: Other DNA sequences from this sample encode an identical CDR3 as well. The CDR3 bases are TGTGCCAGCAGCGGACTAGTGAGCACAGATACGCAGTATTTT. This encodes CASSGLVSTDTQYF. The V and J genes are TRBV9 and TRBJ2-3, with TRBD2 as a possible D gene (6 bases). This CDR3 comprises 14 residues. The V end was cut by 3 bases, the J end by 0 bases, with 8 bases between. Germline V gene sequence: CDR1 SGDLS, CDR2 YYNGEE.

The CDR3 here is CASSPDRGSYNEQFF. The DNA of the CDR3 is TGTGCCAGCAGTCCGGACAGGGGCTCCTACAATGAGCAGTTCTTC. This chain uses TRBV2 with TRBJ2-1, with 9 bases matching TRBD1. Germline CDR1 SNHLY, CDR2 FYNNEI. J lost 0 bases, V lost 5 bases, and 2 bases had no gene match. The CDR3 is 15 residues long.

The V gene is TRBV28, the J gene TRBJ1-2, with 10 bases aligning to TRBD1. CDR1 and CDR2 (germline): MDHEN, SYDVKM. The CDR3 totals 15 residues. V trimming: 5 bases; J trimming: 6 bases; junction bases outside the gene matches: 9. CDR3 residues: CASSPQTGGFNGYTF. The DNA for the CDR3 is TGTGCCAGCAGTCCGCAGACAGGGGGCTTCAATGGCTACACCTTC.

The chain links TRBV11-2 to TRBJ2-1; tentative D call: TRBD2 (5 bases). Trimming removed 5 bases at V and 0 bases at J, with 14 bases between. Germline CDR1 and CDR2: SGHAT and FQNNGV. The CDR3 is made up of 16 amino acids. In DNA form, the CDR3 reads TGTGCCAGCAGCCCCGGGGTAGCGTCCTCCTACAATGAGCAGTTCTTC. Its translation is CASSPGVASSYNEQFF.

Notes on this clone: In the same sample, other DNA sequences code for this CDR3. The chain links TRBV19 to TRBJ2-7; D remains unclear. Trimming took 5 bases from V and 3 from J, leaving 11 bases between them. Germline CDR1 LNHDA, CDR2 SQIVND (reference sequence). The CDR3 is 13 residues long. The CDR3 region is CASSSEQSYEQYF. Here the CDR3 DNA reads TGTGCCAGTAGTTCGGAACAGAGCTACGAGCAGTACTTC.

The gene calls are TRBV5-1 and TRBJ2-7; D gene unclear. V gave up 4 bases and J gave up 2 bases, with 16 bases separating them. The CDR3 contains 15 residues. Germline lookup yields CDR1 SGHRS and CDR2 YFSETQ. The CDR3 DNA is TGCGCCAGCAGCCCCTCGGGCGGCCAGCCCTACGAGCAGTACTTC. Its translation is CASSPSGGQPYEQYF. The variable domain in full, completed from reference TRBV5-1 and TRBJ2-7, reads KAGVTQTPRYLIKTRGQQVTLSCSPISGHRSVSWYQQTPGQGLQFLFEYFSETQRNKGNFPGRFSGRQFSNSRSEMNVSTLELGDSALYLCASSPSGGQPYEQYFGPGTRLTVT.

This rearrangement joins TRBV11-2 to TRBJ2-2; no firm D call. Germline V gives CDR1 SGHAT, CDR2 FQNNGV. Trimming removed 5 bases at V and 4 bases at J, with 11 bases between. The CDR3 is made up of 14 amino acids. DNA of the CDR3: TGTGCCAGCAGCCCTGTCCCCCCCACCGGGGAGCTGTTTTTT. It is translated as CASSPVPPTGELFF.